These 21 T cell receptor beta chains originate from one sample sequenced in a study of blood T cells in healthy people across ages. Primed by a sample-barcoded 5' primer and a J-beta primer mix, a second PCR proceeded for 7 to 11 cycles. Via MiXCR, TCRdb re-called the 5' RACE reads, giving one row per CDR3 protein. This table holds around 1,100,000 distinct CDR3 sequences, 35% to 45% found once. Material for sequencing was blood. Source of these receptors: a young man in good health.

J is TRBJ2-3 and V is TRBV28, with D possibly TRBD1 on 5 matching bases. The CDR3 is made up of 12 amino acids. Germline CDR1 and CDR2: MDHEN and SYDVKM. V shed 6 bases and J shed 11 bases, with 15 bases lying between them. For the CDR3, the DNA is TGTGCCAGCAGCCCCCAGGGCAGTATGCAGTATTTT. It is translated as CASSPQGSMQYF.

This clonotype was observed a single time. The genes are TRBV4-3 and TRBJ1-1; D not resolved. Trimming left V 0 bases short and J 3 bases short, with 14 bases between. Germline lookup yields CDR1 LGHNA and CDR2 YSLEER. The CDR3 is 16 residues long. The CDR3 bases are TGCGCCAGCAGCCAAGATCGGTGGGCAGCTTACACTGAAGCTTTCTTT. Protein product: CASSQDRWAAYTEAFF.

The CDR3 bases are TGTGCCAGCAGCTCGGGCCCCGTACAGAGCTCCTATAATTCACCCCTCCACTTT. It is translated as CASSSGPVQSSYNSPLHF. V usage is TRBV5-4 and J usage is TRBJ1-6; D gene ambiguous. The CDR3 sequence is 18 residues long. V dropped 3 bases and J dropped 0 bases, with 16 bases sitting between them. From germline, CDR1 is SGHNT and CDR2 YYREEE (reference sequence).

With regard to this clonotype: Its ends do not fully match the called genes, so a read error is possible. The rearrangement links TRBV10-3 to TRBJ2-1; weak D call: TRBD2 (6 bases). CDR3 length: 20 amino acids. Germline values: CDR1 ENHRY, CDR2 SYGVKD. In DNA form, the CDR3 reads TGTGTCATCAGTGACCGCCGAGCTGCCGGGACTGTTAACTCCTACAATGAGCAGTTCTTC. This gives the protein CVISDRRAAGTVNSYNEQFF.

This clonotype was seen a handful of times. The chain has TRBV2 and TRBJ1-2; 8 bases fit TRBD1. The V gene's germline CDR1 is SNHLY and CDR2 FYNNEI. The CDR3 is made up of 14 amino acids. V lost 6 bases, J lost 7 bases, and 10 bases stayed unmatched. CDR3 sequence reads: CASSRTGTTAGYTF. In nucleotides, the CDR3 is TGTGCCAGCAGCCGGACAGGGACGACTGCTGGCTACACCTTC.

This clonotype has more than one count but fewer than ten. The chain carries TRBV4-3 and TRBJ2-7; possibly TRBD1 for D (6 bases). In germline, CDR1 is LGHNA, CDR2 YSLEER. CDR3 length: 14 residues. Trimming cost V 3 bases and J 6 bases, with 15 bases left between them. CDR3 bases: TGCGCCAGCAGCCAGGCTAGACAGGTCGGCGAGCAGTACTTC. Its translation is CASSQARQVGEQYF.

There are a few counts of this clonotype. The chain is built from TRBV7-2 and TRBJ2-3; possibly TRBD1 or TRBD2 for D (5 bases each). The germline V gene has CDR1 SGHTA and CDR2 FQGNSA. V was pared by 1 base and J by 2 bases, with 7 bases between. The CDR3 has 14 amino acids. CDR3 coding DNA: TGTGCCAGCAGCTTAGGGGACGCCACAGATACGCAGTATTTT. It is translated as CASSLGDATDTQYF.

The chain combines TRBV2 with TRBJ2-3; D perhaps matches TRBD1 (6 bases). With 7 bases removed from V and 2 bases from J, the gap between germline ends came to 10 bases. CDR1 SNHLY and CDR2 FYNNEI come from the germline V gene. The CDR3 totals 13 residues. As DNA, the CDR3 is TGTGCCAGCAACCGGGACACCACAGATACGCAGTATTTT. Its protein is CASNRDTTDTQYF.

The J gene is TRBJ1-6, the V gene TRBV20-1, with a tentative D call TRBD1 (6 bases). The CDR3 consists of 16 residues. V was pared by 3 bases and J by 10 bases, with 22 bases between. The germline V gene encodes CDR1 DFQATT and CDR2 SNEGSKA (reference sequence). DNA for the CDR3: TGCAGTGCTAGCGAGGGGGGAGGGGCCTGGGGGTCACCCCTCCACTTT. This gives the protein CSASEGGGAWGSPLHF.

The chain combines TRBV11-2 with TRBJ2-1; D possibly corresponds to TRBD2 (5 bases). CDR1 SGHAT and CDR2 FQNNGV come from the germline V gene. The V gene lost 4 bases and the J gene lost 3 bases, with 13 bases spanning the gap. The CDR3 runs to 15 residues. The CDR3 loop reads CASSSTRDGYNEQFF. The CDR3 DNA reads TGTGCCAGCAGCTCTACCCGGGATGGCTACAATGAGCAGTTCTTC.

The chain combines TRBV6-5 with TRBJ2-1; D is ambiguous. Trimming removed 4 bases at V and 6 bases at J, with 13 bases between. The germline CDR1 and CDR2 sequences are MNHEY and SVGAGI. The CDR3 runs 14 residues. The CDR3 DNA is TGTGCCAGCAGTTCCTTGGGCCAACTCAATGAGCAGTTCTTC. Amino acids: CASSSLGQLNEQFF.

CDR3 in amino acids: CATSRDLGQQNIQYF. The CDR3 DNA reads TGTGCCACCAGCAGAGATCTGGGCCAGCAGAACATTCAGTACTTC. The rearrangement uses TRBV15 and TRBJ2-4; D gene ambiguous. Looked up from germline, CDR1 is LNHNV and CDR2 is YYDKDF (reference sequence). Trimming left V 0 bases short and J 7 bases short, with 13 bases between. This CDR3 region has 15 residues.

This clonotype was picked up a small number of times. The V call is TRBV4-3, the J call TRBJ2-4; no firm D call. The CDR3 contains 17 residues. Trimming took off 0 bases at V and 0 bases at J, with 12 bases between the two ends. CDR1 and CDR2 from the germline V gene are LGHNA and YSLEER. In DNA, the CDR3 is TGCGCCAGCAGCCAAGACTACCGCAGTCTAGCCAAAAACATTCAGTACTTC. Translated, it gives CASSQDYRSLAKNIQYF.

This chain links TRBV7-9 with TRBJ2-7; D is ambiguous. Per germline, CDR1 SEHNR and CDR2 FQNEAQ (reference sequence). The CDR3 covers 17 residues. Deletions cut 5 bases from V and 2 bases from J, with 22 bases between. CDR3: CASSPSVTGMSAYEQYF. DNA of the CDR3: TGTGCCAGCAGCCCTTCCGTGACTGGCATGAGCGCCTACGAGCAGTACTTC.

The chain carries TRBV5-1 and TRBJ1-1; 7 positions agree with TRBD1. Germline CDR1 and CDR2: SGHRS and YFSETQ. J gave up 7 bases and V 1 base, and 7 bases lay outside the gene matches. There are 14 residues in the CDR3. The CDR3 region has the DNA TGCGCCAGCAGCTTGTACAGGGGTGACCTTGAAGCTTTCTTT. Protein sequence: CASSLYRGDLEAFF.

The rearrangement joins TRBV27 to TRBJ2-7; D possibly uses TRBD1 or TRBD2 (5 bases each). The germline V gene has CDR1 MNHEY and CDR2 SMNVEV (reference sequence). The CDR3 spans 14 residues. Trimming removed 7 bases from V and 0 bases from J, with 13 bases in between. CDR3 residues: CASKSRGLSYEQYF. The CDR3 nucleotides read TGTGCCAGCAAGTCGAGGGGTCTCTCCTACGAGCAGTACTTC.

This clonotype occurred many times. This chain's CDR3 is CAISPGGRNEQFF. As DNA, the CDR3 is TGTGCCATCAGCCCCGGGGGTCGGAATGAGCAGTTCTTC. The rearrangement joins TRBV10-3 to TRBJ2-1, with TRBD2 as a possible D gene (6 bases). Germline V gene data show CDR1 as ENHRY and CDR2 as SYGVKD. V lost 6 bases and J 7 bases, leaving 13 bases between the germline ends. The length of the CDR3 is 13 residues.

This clonotype occurred many times. The chain carries TRBV28 and TRBJ2-5; D uncertain. The CDR3 covers 13 residues. Germline V lookup: CDR1 MDHEN, CDR2 SYDVKM. Trimming took 10 bases from V and 1 from J, leaving 13 bases between them. The CDR3 here is CAIERGVQETQYF. DNA of the CDR3: TGTGCCATAGAGAGAGGTGTCCAAGAGACCCAGTACTTC. Combining the CDR3 with reference TRBV28 and TRBJ2-5 gives the whole variable domain DVKVTQSSRYLVKRTGEKVFLECVQDMDHENMFWYRQDPGLGLRLIYFSYDVKMKEKGDIPEGYSVSREKKERFSLILESASTNQTSMYLCAIERGVQETQYFGPGTRLLVL.

This chain uses TRBV13 with TRBJ2-1; TRBD1 matches at 11 bases. Looked up from germline, CDR1 is PRHDT and CDR2 is FYEKMQ (reference sequence). The CDR3 extends over 16 amino acids. With 2 bases clipped from V and 7 bases from J, the junction kept 7 bases outside the gene matches. CDR3 residues: CASSLFPGQGDNEQFF. The DNA of the CDR3 is TGTGCCAGCAGCTTATTTCCGGGACAGGGGGATAATGAGCAGTTCTTC.

This clonotype has only a few counts. CDR3 sequence reads: CASSSTGGVKDTQYF. The CDR3 DNA follows: TGTGCCAGCAGTTCAACAGGGGGAGTTAAGGATACGCAGTATTTT. The genes are TRBV27 and TRBJ2-3; 8 positions agree with TRBD1. V shed 4 bases and J 6 bases; nucleotides not matched to a gene: 9. This CDR3 comprises 15 residues. CDR1 and CDR2 from the germline V gene are MNHEY and SMNVEV (reference sequence).

This clonotype was counted ten times or more. The gene calls are TRBV2 and TRBJ1-2, with TRBD1 matching over 7 bases. Germline V lookup: CDR1 SNHLY, CDR2 FYNNEI. The CDR3 length is 13 residues. J gave up 3 bases and V 8 bases, and 6 bases lay outside the gene matches. In nucleotides, the CDR3 is TGTGCCAGCGCGCAGGGGGAAGACTATGGCTACACCTTC. Encoded protein: CASAQGEDYGYTF.